The T cell receptor (beta chain) under discussion was sequenced for a study of early T cells in non-severe SARS-CoV-2 infection. Unique molecular identifiers were added to individual cDNA molecules. Each CDR3 protein gets one entry after TCRdb re-called the 5' RACE reads with MiXCR. Of approximately 56,000 distinct CDR3 sequences in the sample, around 9.1% are singletons; the top ten hold under 5%. Germline lookup yields CDR1 DFQATT and CDR2 SNEGSKA (reference sequence). There are 16 residues in the CDR3. The germline V and J ends were trimmed by 0 bases and 0 bases, with 11 bases remaining between them. The table lists this clonotype with many counts.

V gene TRBV20-1 combines with J gene TRBJ2-2; D ambiguous. Sequenced material: whole blood. The receptor was derived from an adult who was a healthcare worker with PCR-confirmed SARS-CoV-2 infection or an uninfected control (not recorded which). Here the CDR3 reads CSARDWADANTGELFF. The CDR3 nucleotides read TGCAGTGCTAGAGATTGGGCAGACGCGAACACCGGGGAGCTGTTTTTT.